A single sample is the source of the 19 T cell receptor beta chains below, sequenced in a study of blood T cells in healthy people across ages. For the second PCR, which ran for about 7 to 11 cycles, a sample-barcoded 5' primer and a J-beta primer mix were used. TCRdb redid the calling of the 5' RACE reads with MiXCR, one entry per CDR3 protein. Found here are approximately 820,000 distinct CDR3 sequences, approximately 44% of them singletons; the top ten hold around 21%. Sequencing was performed on blood. Receptor source: a man aged 60-69 years in good health.

This clonotype was observed a few times. The V gene is TRBV30, the J gene TRBJ1-2; the match to TRBD1 covers 7 bases. The germline V gene has CDR1 GTSNPN and CDR2 SVGIG (reference sequence). V lost 1 base to trimming and J lost 8 bases; unmatched junction nucleotides: 4. The CDR3 consists of 12 residues. CDR3 region: CAWSETGVGYTF. As DNA, the CDR3 is TGTGCCTGGAGTGAAACAGGGGTCGGCTACACCTTC. Variable domain in full (rest from reference TRBV30 and TRBJ1-2): SQTIHQWPATLVQPVGSPLSLECTVEGTSNPNLYWYRQAAGRGLQLLFYSVGIGQISSEVPQNLSASRPQDRQFILSSKKLLLSDSGFYLCAWSETGVGYTFGSGTRLTVV.

The chain combines TRBV6-1 with TRBJ1-2, with 11 positions matching TRBD1. The V and J ends lost 8 bases and 8 bases, in that order; junction bases with no gene match: 16. CDR3 length: 16 amino acids. Per germline, CDR1 MNHNS and CDR2 SASEGT. DNA for the CDR3: TGTGCCAGCCGAAAGGGACAGGGGGGACTGTCGGGGGGCTACACCTTC. Translating it yields CASRKGQGGLSGGYTF.

The genes are TRBV11-2 and TRBJ2-1; D is unresolved. Germline values: CDR1 SGHAT, CDR2 FQNNGV. The CDR3 has 13 amino acids. The V end was cut by 1 base, the J end by 7 bases, with 8 bases between. The DNA of the CDR3 is TGTGCCAGCAGCTTAGCCCGTTGGAATGAGCAGTTCTTC. Protein sequence: CASSLARWNEQFF.

This chain uses TRBV5-1 with TRBJ2-5; weak D call: TRBD2 (6 bases). CDR1 is SGHRS and CDR2 is YFSETQ in the germline V gene. CDR3 length: 15 amino acids. V lost 0 bases and J lost 12, with 21 bases in between. The CDR3 coding sequence is TGCGCCAGCAGCTTGGTTGGAGGGGTTCAAGAGGCCAAGTACTTC. This gives the protein CASSLVGGVQEAKYF. Variable domain in full (rest from reference TRBV5-1 and TRBJ2-5): KAGVTQTPRYLIKTRGQQVTLSCSPISGHRSVSWYQQTPGQGLQFLFEYFSETQRNKGNFPGRFSGRQFSNSRSEMNVSTLELGDSALYLCASSLVGGVQEAKYFGPGTRLLVL.

Only a few counts were recorded for this clonotype. J is TRBJ1-4 and V is TRBV20-1, with D maybe TRBD1 (5 bases). Germline V gene lookup returns CDR1 DFQATT and CDR2 SNEGSKA (reference sequence). This CDR3 is 14 amino acids long. V was trimmed by 0 bases and J by 8 bases, leaving 13 bases between them. The CDR3 sequence: CSARDGRGDEKLFF. The CDR3 DNA follows: TGCAGTGCTAGAGATGGGCGGGGGGACGAAAAACTGTTTTTT.

The chain uses TRBV21-1 and TRBJ1-2; TRBD1 is taken as the D call from the table, unchecked against the DNA. TRBV21-1 is described as a pseudogene. The CDR3 runs 17 residues. The CDR3 DNA sequence: TGTGCCAGCAGCAAAGCCCAAGGTCCTGGGAACCAGGAGGGCTACACCTTC. This sequence encodes CASSKAQGPGNQEGYTF.

This clonotype was counted between two and nine times. V gene TRBV28 combines with J gene TRBJ2-1; D tentatively fits TRBD1 or TRBD2 (6 bases each). This CDR3 spans 14 amino acids. The germline V gene has CDR1 MDHEN and CDR2 SYDVKM. Trimming stripped 6 bases from V and 4 bases from J, with 13 bases between. The DNA of the CDR3 is TGTGCCAGCAGATTCCAGGGGAGGTACAATGAGCAGTTCTTC. Encoded protein: CASRFQGRYNEQFF.

This clonotype was recorded a few times. V gene TRBV27 combines with J gene TRBJ1-6; 9 positions agree with TRBD1. Per the germline V gene, CDR1 is MNHEY and CDR2 is SMNVEV (reference sequence). This CDR3 has 18 amino acids. V lost 5 bases, J lost 7 bases, and 15 bases stayed unmatched. CDR3 sequence: CASSPLLLDRGGNSPLHF. CDR3 nucleotide sequence: TGTGCCAGCAGTCCACTACTCCTCGACAGGGGGGGCAATTCACCCCTCCACTTT.

The table lists this clonotype with a few counts. The chain carries TRBV3-1 and TRBJ1-6, with unresolved D. Trimming left V 1 base short and J 5 bases short, with 6 bases between. The CDR3 has 14 residues. Germline V CDR1 and CDR2: LGHDT, YNNKEL (reference sequence). CDR3 nucleotide sequence: TGTGCCAGCAGCCAAGGGCAGGATAATTCACCCCTCCACTTT. As protein: CASSQGQDNSPLHF.

The chain carries TRBV6-5 and TRBJ1-2; D perhaps matches TRBD1 (6 bases). The V end lost 4 bases, the J end lost 7 bases, and 19 bases lay between the germline ends. CDR1 is MNHEY, CDR2 SVGAGI, per germline. The CDR3 is 15 amino acids. The CDR3 here is CASSSPYGGESGYTF. In DNA form, the CDR3 reads TGTGCCAGCAGTTCTCCGTACGGGGGCGAGAGTGGCTACACCTTC.

In regard to this clonotype: At one end the junction does not follow the germline gene, possibly because of a read error. V is TRBV6-2 or TRBV6-3 and J is TRBJ2-4; D remains ambiguous. The CDR3 has 12 amino acids. CDR1 is MNHEY, CDR2 SVGEGT, per germline. In DNA form, the CDR3 reads TGTACCAGCAAATCAGCCAAAAACATTCAGTACTTC. Translated, it gives CTSKSAKNIQYF.

In DNA, the CDR3 is TGTGCCAGCAGGCCGGGACTAGCGGGGGGAAATGAGCAGTACTTC. Its protein is CASRPGLAGGNEQYF. This chain links TRBV7-2 with TRBJ2-1; TRBD2 matches at 15 bases. The J call may not be correct, given that the DNA end is closer to TRBJ2-7. The CDR3 sequence is 15 residues long. Per germline, CDR1 SGHTA and CDR2 FQGNSA.

As for this clonotype: The junction shows a germline mismatch at one end, possibly a read error. The chain combines TRBV4-1 with TRBJ1-1; 8 nucleotides align to TRBD1. Germline V gene lookup returns CDR1 MGHRA and CDR2 YSYEKL. This CDR3 spans 14 amino acids. CDR3 DNA sequence: TGCGCCAGCGGCCACTCAGGGGGCCTTGGTGAAGCTTTCTTT. This gives the protein CASGHSGGLGEAFF.

V is TRBV5-1 and J is TRBJ2-7; D is undetermined. From germline, CDR1 is SGHRS and CDR2 YFSETQ. Trimming removed 0 bases at V and 7 bases at J, with 17 bases between. This CDR3 comprises 15 residues. The DNA of the CDR3 is TGCGCCAGCAGCTTGGTTTGGGCTGTGGGAAATGAGCAGTACTTC. Translated, it gives CASSLVWAVGNEQYF.

The rearrangement links TRBV20-1 to TRBJ2-5; TRBD2 matches at 8 bases. J gave up 1 base and V 5 bases, and 15 bases lay outside the gene matches. Looked up from germline, CDR1 is DFQATT and CDR2 is SNEGSKA (reference sequence). This CDR3 has 17 amino acids. The CDR3 coding sequence is TGCAGTGCTCTATCCCCGCGAGGGCTAGCGGGCCAAGAGACCCAGTACTTC. Translation gives CSALSPRGLAGQETQYF.

V is TRBV18 and J is TRBJ2-7; 12 nucleotides match TRBD1. The V segment lost 6 bases and the J segment 6 bases; nucleotides outside the gene matches: 6. CDR3 length: 14 residues. Germline CDR1 KGHSH, CDR2 LQKENI. DNA of the CDR3: TGTGCCAGCTCGCCGGGACAGGGGGCGGGCGAGCAGTACTTC. This codes for CASSPGQGAGEQYF.

This clonotype was observed a few times. The V and J genes are TRBV7-9 and TRBJ2-5; perhaps TRBD1 as D (5 bases). The V and J ends lost 4 bases and 0 bases respectively, with 9 bases between them. The CDR3 has 14 amino acids. The germline CDR1 and CDR2 sequences are SEHNR and FQNEAQ (reference sequence). The CDR3 region has the DNA TGTGCCAGCAGCTCCCGGACAAACCAAGAGACCCAGTACTTC. It encodes CASSSRTNQETQYF.

This chain connects TRBV7-9 to TRBJ1-4; 8 nucleotides agree with TRBD1. This CDR3 region has 13 residues. Germline V gene lookup returns CDR1 SEHNR and CDR2 FQNEAQ (reference sequence). V lost 6 bases to trimming and J lost 7 bases; unmatched junction nucleotides: 4. As DNA, the CDR3 is TGTGCCAGCAGTCGTACAGGGGGTGAAAAACTGTTTTTT. It yields the protein CASSRTGGEKLFF. The full variable domain, in which reference TRBV7-9 and TRBJ1-4 provide the parts outside the CDR3, is DTGVSQNPRHKITKRGQNVTFRCDPISEHNRLYWYRQTLGQGPEFLTYFQNEAQLEKSRLLSDRFSAERPKGSFSTLEIQRTEQGDSAMYLCASSRTGGEKLFFGSGTQLSVL.

V gene TRBV9 combines with J gene TRBJ2-1, with 7 bases aligning to TRBD2. CDR3 length equals 16 residues. Losses at the gene ends were 4 bases for V and 0 bases for J; bases not matched to a gene: 7. From germline, CDR1 is SGDLS and CDR2 YYNGEE. Here the CDR3 DNA reads TGTGCCAGCAGCTCCGGACTAGGGAGCTCCTACAATGAGCAGTTCTTC. It codes for CASSSGLGSSYNEQFF.